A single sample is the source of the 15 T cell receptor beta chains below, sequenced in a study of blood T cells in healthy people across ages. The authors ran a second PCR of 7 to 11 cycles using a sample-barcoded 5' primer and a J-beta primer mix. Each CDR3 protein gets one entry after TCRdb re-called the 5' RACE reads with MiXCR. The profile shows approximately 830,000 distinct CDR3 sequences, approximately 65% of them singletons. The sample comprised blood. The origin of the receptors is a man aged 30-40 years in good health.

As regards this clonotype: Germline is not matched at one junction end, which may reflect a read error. The CDR3 protein is CASSLVLAGPAETQYF. The CDR3, as DNA: TGTGCCAGCAGCTTGGTACTAGCGGGCCCCGCAGAGACGCAGTATTTT. This chain uses TRBV5-5 with TRBJ2-3, with TRBD2 matching over 9 bases. This CDR3 has 16 amino acids. The germline V gene has CDR1 SGHKS and CDR2 YYEKEE (reference sequence).

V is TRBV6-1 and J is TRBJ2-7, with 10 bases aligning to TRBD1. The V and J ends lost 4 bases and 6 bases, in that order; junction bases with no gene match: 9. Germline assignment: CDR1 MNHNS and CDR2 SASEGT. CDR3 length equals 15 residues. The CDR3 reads CASSADRGLSGEQYF. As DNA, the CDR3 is TGTGCCAGCAGTGCCGACAGGGGGCTTTCGGGCGAGCAGTACTTC.

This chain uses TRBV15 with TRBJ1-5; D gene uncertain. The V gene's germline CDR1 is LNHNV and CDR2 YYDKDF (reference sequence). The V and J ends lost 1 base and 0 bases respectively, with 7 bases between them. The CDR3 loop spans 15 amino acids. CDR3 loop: CATSRGKDSNQPQHF. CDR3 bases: TGTGCCACCAGCAGAGGAAAAGATAGCAATCAGCCCCAGCATTTT. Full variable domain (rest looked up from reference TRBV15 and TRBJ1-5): DAMVIQNPRYQVTQFGKPVTLSCSQTLNHNVMYWYQQKSSQAPKLLFHYYDKDFNNEADTPDNFQSRRPNTSFCFLDIRSPGLGDTAMYLCATSRGKDSNQPQHFGDGTRLSIL.

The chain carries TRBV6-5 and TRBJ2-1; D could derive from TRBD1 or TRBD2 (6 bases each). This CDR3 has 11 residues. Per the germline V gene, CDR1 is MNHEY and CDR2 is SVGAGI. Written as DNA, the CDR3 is TGTGTCACGGGGGCTTACAATGAGCAGTTCTTC. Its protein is CVTGAYNEQFF.

Here the CDR3 reads CASSLEAREKLFF. In nucleotides, the CDR3 is TGTGCCAGCAGCTTAGAGGCTAGGGAAAAACTGTTTTTT. This chain joins TRBV7-6 and TRBJ1-4; D not certain. The germline CDR1 and CDR2 sequences are SGHVS and FNYEAQ. CDR3 size: 13 residues. V was pared by 1 base and J by 8 bases, with 8 bases between.

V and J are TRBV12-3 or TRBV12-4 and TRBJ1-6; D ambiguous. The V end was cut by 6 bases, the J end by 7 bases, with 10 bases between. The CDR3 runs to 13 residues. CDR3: CASRVRMNSPLHF. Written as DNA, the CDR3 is TGTGCCAGCAGGGTCAGGATGAATTCACCCCTCCACTTT.

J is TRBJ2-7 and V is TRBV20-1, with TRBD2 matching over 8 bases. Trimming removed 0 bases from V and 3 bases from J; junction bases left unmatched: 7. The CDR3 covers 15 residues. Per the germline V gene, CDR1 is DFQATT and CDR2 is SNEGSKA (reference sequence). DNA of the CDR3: TGCAGTGCTAGAGAGTTTAGCGGGGTCTTCTACGAGCAGTACTTC. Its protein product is CSAREFSGVFYEQYF.

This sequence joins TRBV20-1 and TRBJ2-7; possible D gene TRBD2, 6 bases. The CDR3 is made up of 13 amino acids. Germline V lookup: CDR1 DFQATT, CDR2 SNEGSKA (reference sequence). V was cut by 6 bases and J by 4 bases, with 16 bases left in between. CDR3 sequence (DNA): TGCAGTGCGCCCGGGGAGGATCGGTACGAGCAGTACTTC. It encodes CSAPGEDRYEQYF.

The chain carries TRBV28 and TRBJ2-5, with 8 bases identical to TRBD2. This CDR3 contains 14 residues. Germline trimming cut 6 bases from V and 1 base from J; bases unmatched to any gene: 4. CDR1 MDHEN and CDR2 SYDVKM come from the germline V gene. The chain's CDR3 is CASRAGGPQETQYF. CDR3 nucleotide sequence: TGTGCCAGCAGGGCGGGGGGCCCCCAAGAGACCCAGTACTTC.

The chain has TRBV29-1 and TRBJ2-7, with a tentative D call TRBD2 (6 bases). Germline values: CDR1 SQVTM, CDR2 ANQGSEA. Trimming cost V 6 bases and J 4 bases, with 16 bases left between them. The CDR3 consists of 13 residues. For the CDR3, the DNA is TGCAGCGTCGGTGGAGGGACGAGGTACGAGCAGTACTTC. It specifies CSVGGGTRYEQYF.

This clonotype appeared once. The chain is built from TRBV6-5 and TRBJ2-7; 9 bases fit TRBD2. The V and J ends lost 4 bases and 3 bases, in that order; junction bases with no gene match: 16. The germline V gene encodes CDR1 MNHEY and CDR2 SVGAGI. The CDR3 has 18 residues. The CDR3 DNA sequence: TGTGCCAGCAGTTTCCAAGGTGCGGGGGGGCCAAATAACTACGAGCAGTACTTC. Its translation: CASSFQGAGGPNNYEQYF.

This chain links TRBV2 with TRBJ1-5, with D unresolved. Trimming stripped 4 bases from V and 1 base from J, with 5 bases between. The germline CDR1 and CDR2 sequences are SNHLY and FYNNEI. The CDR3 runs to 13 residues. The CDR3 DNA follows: TGTGCCAGCAGTGCTGCCAGCAATCAGCCCCAGCATTTT. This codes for CASSAASNQPQHF.

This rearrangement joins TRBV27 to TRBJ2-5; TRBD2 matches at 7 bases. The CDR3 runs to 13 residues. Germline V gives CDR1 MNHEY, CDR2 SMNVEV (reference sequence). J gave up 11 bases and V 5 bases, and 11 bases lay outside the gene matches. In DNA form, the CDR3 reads TGTGCCAGCAGTCCAGGGTCGGGGGGAGAGCAGTACTTC. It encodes CASSPGSGGEQYF.

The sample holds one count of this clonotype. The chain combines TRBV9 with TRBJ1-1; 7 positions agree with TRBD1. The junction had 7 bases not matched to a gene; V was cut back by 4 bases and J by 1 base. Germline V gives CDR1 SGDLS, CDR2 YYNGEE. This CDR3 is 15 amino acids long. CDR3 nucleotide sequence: TGTGCCAGCAGCCCCGTGGACAGGAGGAACACTGAAGCTTTCTTT. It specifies CASSPVDRRNTEAFF.

CDR3 residues: CASTFRATVKAKNIQYF. The CDR3 nucleotides are TGTGCCAGCACCTTCCGGGCTACTGTAAAAGCCAAAAACATTCAGTACTTC. The J gene is TRBJ2-4, the V gene TRBV27; D is ambiguous. The germline V gene has CDR1 MNHEY and CDR2 SMNVEV (reference sequence). V lost 7 bases, J lost 0 bases, and 19 bases lay in between. This CDR3 is built from 17 residues.